One and the same sample provided the 26 T cell receptor beta chains below, sequenced in a study of CD4+ T cells in melanoma (dated by TCRdb to the early 2020s). The library came from the immunoSEQ multiplex PCR assay. Sourced from immuneACCESS, this table was stored by TCRdb with only in-frame sequences that have V and J called. A share of the clones is absent; for the studies checked, an unresolved V gene accounts for under half, and the remainder has no known explanation. The sample table shows about 140,000 clones, and around nine tenths are seen once. More than 1.5% of the sample comes from the top ten. All receptors come from a human donor with melanoma.

The chain recombines TRBV5-5 with TRBJ1-1, with 7 bases lining up with TRBD1. The CDR3 contains 14 residues. CDR1 is SGHKS and CDR2 is YYEKEE in the germline V gene (reference sequence). Trimming took 1 base from V and 0 from J; bases not matched to a gene: 0. The CDR3 DNA reads as TGTGCCAGCAGCTTGACAGGGGTGAACACTGAAGCTTTCTTT. Translation gives CASSLTGVNTEAFF.

The chain combines TRBV21-1 with TRBJ1-1. TRBV21-1 is a listed pseudogene. The CDR3 covers 14 residues. The CDR3 DNA is TGTGCCAGCAGAAAAGGTCAGGGGAGGACTGAAGCTTTCTTT. Amino acid sequence: CASRKGQGRTEAFF.

This chain links TRBV5-6 with TRBJ1-1, with D perhaps matching TRBD1 (5 bases). Between the trimmed V and J ends, which lost 0 bases and 10 bases, there was a span of 10 bases. CDR3 length equals 12 residues. Per the germline V gene, CDR1 is SGHDT and CDR2 is YYEEEE. The CDR3 sequence: CASSLVPGRAFF. DNA for the CDR3: TGTGCCAGCAGCTTGGTTCCGGGACGAGCTTTCTTT.

The chain recombines TRBV5-1 with TRBJ2-5; TRBD2 might be the D (7 bases). Trimming shortened V by 0 bases and J by 5 bases, and 17 bases separated the two germline ends. This CDR3 contains 16 residues. CDR1 is SGHRS and CDR2 is YFSETQ in the germline V gene. In nucleotides, the CDR3 is TGCGCCAGCAGCTTGGGGGACCGGGGGGCAGGGGAGACCCAGTACTTC. Protein sequence: CASSLGDRGAGETQYF.

J is TRBJ1-4 and V is TRBV2; D is perhaps TRBD1 (5 bases). The germline gives CDR1 SNHLY, CDR2 FYNNEI. CDR3 size: 14 residues. V was shortened by 3 bases and J by 7 bases, with 12 bases between the two germline ends. CDR3 nucleotides: TGTGCCAGCAGTGACCGCAGGGACGGTGAAAAACTGTTTTTT. Translating gives CASSDRRDGEKLFF.

This clone has only a few counts. The V gene is TRBV18, the J gene TRBJ2-4; 13 positions agree with TRBD2. The CDR3 spans 20 residues. In germline, CDR1 is KGHSH, CDR2 LQKENI. Trimming removed 3 bases from V and 6 bases from J; junction bases left unmatched: 17. The CDR3 loop reads CASSPTGLAGAPLHPNIQYF. CDR3 sequence (DNA): TGTGCCAGCTCACCTACCGGACTAGCGGGGGCCCCCCTCCATCCAAACATTCAGTACTTC.

This clone came up a few times. CDR3 amino acids: CASSIPTVDGAYGYTF. CDR3 coding DNA: TGTGCCAGTAGTATTCCCACGGTCGACGGGGCCTATGGCTACACCTTC. The V gene is TRBV19, the J gene TRBJ1-2, with a weak D call TRBD1 (5 bases). The CDR3 is made up of 16 amino acids. Germline V gene lookup returns CDR1 LNHDA and CDR2 SQIVND (reference sequence). Trimming cost V 3 bases and J 4 bases, with 18 bases left between them.

The V call is TRBV7-9, the J call TRBJ1-1; D unresolved. The CDR3 sequence is 11 residues long. Germline lookup yields CDR1 SEHNR and CDR2 FQNEAQ (reference sequence). Trimming removed 2 bases from V and 6 bases from J, with 4 bases in between. CDR3 protein: CASSLTAEAFF. The CDR3, as DNA: TGTGCCAGCAGCTTAACGGCTGAAGCTTTCTTT.

This CDR3 is CASSVTQGDGYTF. The CDR3 nucleotides are TGTGCCAGCAGCGTCACACAGGGTGATGGCTACACCTTC. This chain joins TRBV9 and TRBJ1-2; D is possibly TRBD1 (6 bases). The germline V gene has CDR1 SGDLS and CDR2 YYNGEE. The CDR3 consists of 13 residues. The V end was cut by 2 bases, the J end by 6 bases, with 11 bases between. Looking up the rest from reference TRBV9 and TRBJ1-2 gives the full variable domain: DSGVTQTPKHLITATGQRVTLRCSPRSGDLSVYWYQQSLDQGLQFLIQYYNGEERAKGNILERFSAQQFPDLHSELNLSSLELGDSALYFCASSVTQGDGYTFGSGTRLTVV.

This sequence joins TRBV15 and TRBJ2-2; possibly TRBD2 for D (6 bases). Trimming stripped 0 bases from V and 5 bases from J, with 10 bases between. CDR3 size: 15 residues. Germline V CDR1 and CDR2: LNHNV, YYDKDF (reference sequence). CDR3 sequence (DNA): TGTGCCACCAGCAGAGATCTCGGGGGAACCGGGGAGCTGTTTTTT. This codes for CATSRDLGGTGELFF.

This chain uses TRBV5-6 with TRBJ1-1; D perhaps matches TRBD1 (6 bases). The CDR3 runs to 15 residues. V lost 8 bases and J lost 6, with 23 bases in between. Looked up from germline, CDR1 is SGHDT and CDR2 is YYEEEE. CDR3 sequence: CASMAGGGSLAEAFF. Here the CDR3 DNA reads TGTGCCAGTATGGCCGGGGGGGGCTCGTTGGCTGAAGCTTTCTTT.

In this sample, this clone turned up once. The genes are TRBV9 and TRBJ1-1; the match to TRBD1 covers 10 bases. This CDR3 is built from 19 residues. The V segment lost 4 bases and the J segment 2 bases; nucleotides outside the gene matches: 17. CDR1 SGDLS and CDR2 YYNGEE come from the germline V gene. The CDR3 is CASSPSATTGGRDNTEAFF. The CDR3 bases are TGTGCCAGCAGCCCTTCTGCGACGACAGGGGGCCGCGACAACACTGAAGCTTTCTTT.

This rearrangement joins TRBV5-1 to TRBJ2-3; the D gene is possibly TRBD1 (6 bases). The CDR3 has 16 residues. CDR1 and CDR2 from the germline V gene are SGHRS and YFSETQ. V was pared by 4 bases and J by 2 bases, with 17 bases between. The CDR3 bases are TGCGCCAGCAGCCCACAGGGCGGTGGGCCCACAGATACGCAGTATTTT. It encodes CASSPQGGGPTDTQYF.

The rearrangement links TRBV6-5 to TRBJ1-1; D gene ambiguous. The V gene's germline CDR1 is MNHEY and CDR2 SVGAGI. Trimming removed 4 bases at V and 7 bases at J, with 13 bases between. This CDR3 has 13 residues. CDR3 bases: TGTGCCAGCAGTTCCGGCGCGGTGCTTGAAGCTTTCTTT. Protein: CASSSGAVLEAFF.

The chain has TRBV2 and TRBJ1-1; TRBD1 aligns across 7 bases. This CDR3 region has 14 residues. Germline assignment: CDR1 SNHLY and CDR2 FYNNEI. V gave up 8 bases and J gave up 4 bases; unmatched junction bases: 10. This CDR3 reads CASFRTGGRTEAFF. CDR3 DNA: TGTGCCAGCTTTAGGACAGGAGGCCGCACTGAAGCTTTCTTT.

The rearrangement uses TRBV7-9 and TRBJ1-1; a weak D match, TRBD1 (5 bases). Germline loops: CDR1 SEHNR, CDR2 FQNEAQ (reference sequence). V lost 0 bases and J lost 3, with 8 bases in between. The CDR3 contains 14 residues. DNA of the CDR3: TGTGCCAGCAGCTTAGCAGGGACGGACACTGAAGCTTTCTTT. The encoded protein is CASSLAGTDTEAFF.

The CDR3: CASAQRVNSPLHF. CDR3 bases: TGCGCCAGTGCCCAAAGAGTGAATTCACCCCTCCACTTT. The chain employs TRBV10-1 and TRBJ1-6; no definite D call. This CDR3 has 13 residues. With 9 bases removed from V and 7 bases from J, the gap between germline ends came to 13 bases. Germline-derived CDR1 and CDR2 are WNHNN and SYGVQD (reference sequence).

This rearrangement joins TRBV6-6 to TRBJ2-7; 10 bases are shared with TRBD2. J lost 0 bases, V lost 10 bases, and 3 bases had no gene match. There are 13 residues in the CDR3. Germline CDR1 and CDR2: MNHNY and SVGAGI (reference sequence). Here the CDR3 DNA reads TGTGCCACGAGCGGGGGGGCCTCCTACGAGCAGTACTTC. Amino acids: CATSGGASYEQYF.

The chain combines TRBV5-1 with TRBJ2-7; D is unresolved. The CDR3 runs 13 residues. From germline, CDR1 is SGHRS and CDR2 YFSETQ. Trimming removed 1 base at V and 3 bases at J, with 8 bases between. In nucleotides, the CDR3 is TGCGCCAGCAGCTTGCACGGAAACTACGAGCAGTACTTC. This sequence encodes CASSLHGNYEQYF. The entire variable domain, with the rest obtained from reference TRBV5-1 and TRBJ2-7, is as follows: KAGVTQTPRYLIKTRGQQVTLSCSPISGHRSVSWYQQTPGQGLQFLFEYFSETQRNKGNFPGRFSGRQFSNSRSEMNVSTLELGDSALYLCASSLHGNYEQYFGPGTRLTVT.

V is TRBV7-9 and J is TRBJ2-7; D not resolved. Germline values: CDR1 SEHNR, CDR2 FQNEAQ (reference sequence). CDR3 length: 14 amino acids. V was cut by 1 base and J by 3 bases, with 10 bases left in between. The CDR3 DNA reads TGTGCCAGCAGCTTAGGCATTTCGAACTACGAGCAGTACTTC. Its translation: CASSLGISNYEQYF.

This clone was observed a handful of times. The rearrangement joins TRBV2 to TRBJ2-5; TRBD1 matches at 10 bases. The CDR3 sequence is 13 residues long. From germline, CDR1 is SNHLY and CDR2 FYNNEI. The V and J ends lost 10 bases and 5 bases, in that order; junction bases with no gene match: 7. As DNA, the CDR3 is TGTGCCATCGACAGGGGGCGAGGTGAGACCCAGTACTTC. It specifies CAIDRGRGETQYF.

The chain joins TRBV7-9 to TRBJ2-5; D ambiguous. V dropped 5 bases and J dropped 2 bases, with 9 bases sitting between them. The CDR3 sequence is 13 residues long. Germline lookup yields CDR1 SEHNR and CDR2 FQNEAQ (reference sequence). CDR3 sequence reads: CASSTRRQETQYF. CDR3 in DNA: TGTGCCAGCAGCACCCGGCGTCAAGAGACCCAGTACTTC.

In DNA form, the CDR3 reads TGCGCCAGCAGTGAAAACAGGGGCACCGAGCAGTACTTC. This gives the protein CASSENRGTEQYF. The chain combines TRBV10-1 with TRBJ2-5; 7 bases fit TRBD1. The end of the DNA fits TRBJ2-7 better, so the J call may be wrong. CDR3 length: 13 residues. In germline, CDR1 is WNHNN, CDR2 SYGVQD (reference sequence).

The chain recombines TRBV7-2 with TRBJ1-1; D is uncertain. This CDR3 has 14 amino acids. Germline V gene lookup returns CDR1 SGHTA and CDR2 FQGNSA. Trimming pared 1 base from V and 4 bases from J, leaving 10 bases between. Here the CDR3 DNA reads TGTGCCAGCAGCTTAGTCGGCTGGAGCACTGAAGCTTTCTTT. Its protein is CASSLVGWSTEAFF.

The sample holds one count of this clone. The chain couples TRBV7-2 to TRBJ2-5; D perhaps matches TRBD2 (6 bases). The CDR3 is made up of 14 amino acids. Looked up from germline, CDR1 is SGHTA and CDR2 is FQGNSA. V was pared by 5 bases and J by 1 base, with 11 bases between. CDR3 sequence reads: CASSTRLGQETQYF. Here the CDR3 DNA reads TGTGCCAGCAGCACCCGACTAGGCCAAGAGACCCAGTACTTC.

In this sample, this clone turned up a few times. The chain is built from TRBV19 and TRBJ1-1; TRBD1 matches at 8 bases. The V gene end was trimmed by 9 bases and the J gene end by 4 bases; junction bases not matched to a gene: 7. The CDR3 loop spans 13 amino acids. CDR1 is LNHDA and CDR2 is SQIVND in the germline V gene (reference sequence). Written as DNA, the CDR3 is TGTGCCAGGGACAGGGATTCCCGCACTGAAGCTTTCTTT. It encodes CARDRDSRTEAFF.